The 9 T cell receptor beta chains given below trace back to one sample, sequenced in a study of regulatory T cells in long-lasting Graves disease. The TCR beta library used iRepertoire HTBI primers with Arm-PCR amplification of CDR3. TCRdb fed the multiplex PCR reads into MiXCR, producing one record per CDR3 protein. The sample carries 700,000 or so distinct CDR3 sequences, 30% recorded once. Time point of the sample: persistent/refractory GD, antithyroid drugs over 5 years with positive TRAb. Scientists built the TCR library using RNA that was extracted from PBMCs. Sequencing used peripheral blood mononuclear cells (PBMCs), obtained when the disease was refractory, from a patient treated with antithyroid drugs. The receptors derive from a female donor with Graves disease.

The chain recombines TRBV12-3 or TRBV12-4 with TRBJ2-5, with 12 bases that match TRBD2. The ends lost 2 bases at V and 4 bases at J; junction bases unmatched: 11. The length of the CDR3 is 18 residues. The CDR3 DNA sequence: TGTGCCAGCAGTTTAAAGCTAGCGGGAGGGCCGGTGGGAGAGACCCAGTACTTC. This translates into CASSLKLAGGPVGETQYF.

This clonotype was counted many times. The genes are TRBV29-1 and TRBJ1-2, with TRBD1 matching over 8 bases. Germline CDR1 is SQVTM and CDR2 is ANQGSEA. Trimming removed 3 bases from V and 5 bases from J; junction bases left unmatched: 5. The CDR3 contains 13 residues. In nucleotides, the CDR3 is TGCAGCGTTGATCGGACAGGGAATTATGGCTACACCTTC. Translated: CSVDRTGNYGYTF.

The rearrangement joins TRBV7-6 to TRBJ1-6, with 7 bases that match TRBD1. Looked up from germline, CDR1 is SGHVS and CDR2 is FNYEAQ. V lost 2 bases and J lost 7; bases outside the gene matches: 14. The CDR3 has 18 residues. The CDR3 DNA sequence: TGTGCCAGCAGCTTAACTTCGACAGGGATGGGTATCAATTCACCCCTCCACTTT. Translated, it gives CASSLTSTGMGINSPLHF.

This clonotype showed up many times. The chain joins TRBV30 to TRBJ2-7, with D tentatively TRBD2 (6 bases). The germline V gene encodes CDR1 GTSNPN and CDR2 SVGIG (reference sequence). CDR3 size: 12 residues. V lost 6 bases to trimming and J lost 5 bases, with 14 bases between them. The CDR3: CACRRGVDEQYF. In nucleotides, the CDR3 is TGTGCCTGCAGGAGGGGAGTTGACGAGCAGTACTTC.

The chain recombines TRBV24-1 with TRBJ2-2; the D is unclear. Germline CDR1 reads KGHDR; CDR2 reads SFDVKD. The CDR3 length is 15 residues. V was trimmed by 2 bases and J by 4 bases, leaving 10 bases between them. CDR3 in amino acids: CATSDSGPSTGELFF. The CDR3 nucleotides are TGTGCCACCAGTGATTCTGGACCCTCCACCGGGGAGCTGTTTTTT.

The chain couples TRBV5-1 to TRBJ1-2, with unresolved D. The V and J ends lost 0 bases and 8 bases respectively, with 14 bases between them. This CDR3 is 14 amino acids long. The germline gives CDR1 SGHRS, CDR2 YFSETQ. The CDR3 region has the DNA TGCGCCAGCAGCTTGGAAGGAGGGATGGGAGGCTACACCTTC. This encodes CASSLEGGMGGYTF. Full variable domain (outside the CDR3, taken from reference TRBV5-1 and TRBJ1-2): KAGVTQTPRYLIKTRGQQVTLSCSPISGHRSVSWYQQTPGQGLQFLFEYFSETQRNKGNFPGRFSGRQFSNSRSEMNVSTLELGDSALYLCASSLEGGMGGYTFGSGTRLTVV.

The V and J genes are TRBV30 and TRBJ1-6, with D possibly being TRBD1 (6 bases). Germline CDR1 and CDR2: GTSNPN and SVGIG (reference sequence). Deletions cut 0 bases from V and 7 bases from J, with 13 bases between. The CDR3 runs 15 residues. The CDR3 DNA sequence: TGTGCCTGGAGTGTACGGGGGCGTGTGAATTCACCCCTCCACTTT. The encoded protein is CAWSVRGRVNSPLHF.

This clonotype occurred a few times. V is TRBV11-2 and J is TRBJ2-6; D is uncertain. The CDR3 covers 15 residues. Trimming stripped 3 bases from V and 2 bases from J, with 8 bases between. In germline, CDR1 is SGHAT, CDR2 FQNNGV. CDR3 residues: CASSLGFAGANVLTF. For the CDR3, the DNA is TGTGCCAGCAGCTTGGGGTTCGCTGGGGCCAACGTCCTGACTTTC.

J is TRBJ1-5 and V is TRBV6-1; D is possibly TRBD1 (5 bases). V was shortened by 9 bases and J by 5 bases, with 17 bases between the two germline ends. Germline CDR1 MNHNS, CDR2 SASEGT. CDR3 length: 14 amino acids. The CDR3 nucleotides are TGTGCCAGTACAAGGGTTTGGGGCGATCAGCCCCAGCATTTT. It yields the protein CASTRVWGDQPQHF.